These 20 T cell receptor beta chains were all obtained from the same sample, sequenced in a study of blood T cell repertoires in COVID-19. The assay was immunoSEQ multiplex PCR, and TCRdb's table has in-frame clones only and misses some. This sample yields more than 300,000 clones, of which roughly 91% are seen a single time; about 9.4% belongs to the top ten. The sample consisted of PBMCs or T cells enriched from blood (not recorded which). Source of these receptors: a woman aged 30 to 39 who had recovered from COVID-19.

The chain combines TRBV28 with TRBJ1-1; 7 bases align to TRBD1. Germline V lookup: CDR1 MDHEN, CDR2 SYDVKM. This CDR3 contains 15 residues. Unmatched junction bases numbered 7, after V lost 5 bases and J lost 1 base. Here the CDR3 DNA reads TGTGCCAGCAGTCAACCCGGGACAGAGAACACTGAAGCTTTCTTT. Its translation: CASSQPGTENTEAFF.

The chain recombines TRBV9 with TRBJ2-2, with TRBD1 identical over 9 bases. Germline lookup yields CDR1 SGDLS and CDR2 YYNGEE. Germline trimming cut 0 bases from V and 7 bases from J; bases unmatched to any gene: 7. The CDR3 spans 16 residues. This CDR3 is CASSVAGQGTDGELFF. In DNA, the CDR3 is TGTGCCAGCAGCGTAGCCGGACAGGGGACGGACGGGGAGCTGTTTTTT.

V and J are TRBV19 and TRBJ2-7, with a tentative D call TRBD1 (5 bases). From germline, CDR1 is LNHDA and CDR2 SQIVND (reference sequence). The CDR3 extends over 12 amino acids. V dropped 5 bases and J dropped 2 bases, with 7 bases sitting between them. Here the CDR3 reads CASSDSPYEQYF. The CDR3 bases are TGTGCCAGTAGTGACAGTCCCTACGAGCAGTACTTC.

This clone was seen a single time. CDR3 nucleotides: TGTGCCAGCAGATCCGGGGGTATGAACACTGAAGCTTTCTTT. It is translated as CASRSGGMNTEAFF. The V and J genes are TRBV28 and TRBJ1-1; maybe TRBD1 (5 bases). Germline-derived CDR1 and CDR2 are MDHEN and SYDVKM. V was pared by 6 bases and J by 0 bases, with 11 bases between. CDR3 size: 14 residues.

The chain employs TRBV24-1 and TRBJ1-2; 10 positions agree with TRBD1. The ends lost 2 bases at V and 7 bases at J; junction bases unmatched: 12. The germline gives CDR1 KGHDR, CDR2 SFDVKD. The CDR3 has 17 amino acids. The CDR3 region is CATSDSDRGLGSGGYTF. CDR3 DNA sequence: TGTGCCACCAGTGATTCCGACAGGGGGCTCGGGAGTGGTGGCTACACCTTC.

The chain joins TRBV11-3 to TRBJ2-2; TRBD1 agrees at 8 bases. This CDR3 is 17 amino acids long. V gave up 5 bases and J gave up 3 bases; unmatched junction bases: 11. The germline V gene has CDR1 SGHNT and CDR2 YENEEA. CDR3 nucleotides: TGTGCCAGCAGCCTAAGGACAGGGTTAGGCGACACCGGGGAGCTGTTTTTT. Its protein is CASSLRTGLGDTGELFF. The full variable domain, completed using reference TRBV11-3 and TRBJ2-2, is EAGVVQSPRYKIIEKKQPVAFWCNPISGHNTLYWYLQNLGQGPELLIRYENEEAVDDSQLPKDRFSAERLKGVDSTLKIQPAELGDSAVYLCASSLRTGLGDTGELFFGEGSRLTVL.

The V gene is TRBV5-5, the J gene TRBJ2-2; 7 bases align to TRBD2. Germline V gene data show CDR1 as SGHKS and CDR2 as YYEKEE (reference sequence). CDR3 size: 16 residues. V lost 2 bases to trimming and J lost 4 bases; unmatched junction nucleotides: 8. The CDR3 protein is CASSFVAGVVTGELFF. The DNA for the CDR3 is TGTGCCAGCAGCTTTGTCGCGGGAGTGGTCACCGGGGAGCTGTTTTTT.

The chain links TRBV29-1 to TRBJ1-1; the D is unclear. CDR1 and CDR2 (germline): SQVTM, ANQGSEA. V was pared by 2 bases and J by 7 bases, with 5 bases between. The CDR3 sequence is 10 residues long. The CDR3 region has the DNA TGCAGCGTTGAACTCGTTGAAGCTTTCTTT. As protein: CSVELVEAFF.

The gene calls are TRBV18 and TRBJ1-1, with D uncertain. The CDR3 covers 16 residues. CDR1 is KGHSH and CDR2 is LQKENI in the germline V gene. Between the trimmed V and J ends, which lost 0 bases and 4 bases, there was a span of 15 bases. CDR3 DNA: TGTGCCAGCTCACCACCTTACAGTAGGTCGAGCACTGAAGCTTTCTTT. Protein sequence: CASSPPYSRSSTEAFF.

CDR3 sequence: CASSPDRSSYNEQFF. CDR3 sequence (DNA): TGTGCCAGCAGTCCAGACAGGAGCTCCTACAATGAGCAGTTCTTC. The chain employs TRBV11-2 and TRBJ2-1; D possibly corresponds to TRBD1 (6 bases). V was clipped by 6 bases and J by 0 bases, with 12 bases between them. The length of the CDR3 is 15 residues. In germline, CDR1 is SGHAT, CDR2 FQNNGV.

The chain links TRBV21-1 to TRBJ1-6; the table calls TRBD1, which could not be checked here. TRBV21-1 is a pseudogene. The CDR3 runs 15 residues. The CDR3 bases are TGTGCCAGCAGCAAAGTGAGACAGCGAAATTCACCCCTCCACTTT. This sequence encodes CASSKVRQRNSPLHF.

The rearrangement uses TRBV5-8 and TRBJ1-5; D not certain. V was shortened by 0 bases and J by 5 bases, with 6 bases between the two germline ends. The CDR3 spans 13 residues. CDR1 and CDR2 from the germline V gene are SGHTS and YDEGEE. The CDR3 spells CASSLGLYQPQHF. CDR3 DNA: TGTGCCAGCAGCTTGGGACTGTATCAGCCCCAGCATTTT.

The chain couples TRBV6-2 or TRBV6-3 to TRBJ1-2, with D perhaps matching TRBD1 (5 bases). This CDR3 comprises 12 residues. V shed 6 bases and J shed 8 bases, with 13 bases lying between them. CDR1 and CDR2 from the germline V gene are MNHEY and SVGEGT. CDR3 protein: CASSQLTEGYTF. The DNA for the CDR3 is TGTGCCAGCAGCCAACTGACAGAAGGCTACACCTTC.

The chain joins TRBV6-5 to TRBJ2-7; tentative D call: TRBD1 (5 bases). V was shortened by 2 bases and J by 5 bases, with 16 bases between the two germline ends. The CDR3 runs 15 residues. The germline V gene encodes CDR1 MNHEY and CDR2 SVGAGI. The DNA for the CDR3 is TGTGCCAGCAGTTACACTGCAGGGAATTACCACGAGCAGTACTTC. Translating it yields CASSYTAGNYHEQYF.

The V call is TRBV5-4, the J call TRBJ2-5; D unclear. The CDR3 length is 11 residues. Germline values: CDR1 SGHNT, CDR2 YYREEE (reference sequence). Trimming stripped 2 bases from V and 5 bases from J, with 4 bases between. CDR3 sequence (DNA): TGTGCCAGCAGCTTTCAGGAGACCCAGTACTTC. Residues: CASSFQETQYF.

The CDR3 reads CAISESEEIGGGYTF. DNA for the CDR3: TGTGCCATCAGTGAGTCGGAGGAAATAGGGGGTGGCTACACCTTC. This chain uses TRBV10-3 with TRBJ1-2, with D perhaps TRBD1 (6 bases). This CDR3 contains 15 residues. V lost 0 bases and J lost 7, with 15 bases in between. The germline V gene encodes CDR1 ENHRY and CDR2 SYGVKD.

The CDR3 DNA reads TGTGCCAGCAGCCGACGAGACTCTAGCGGGAGGGCCTTGGAGACCCAGTACTTC. Translation gives CASSRRDSSGRALETQYF. This chain joins TRBV9 and TRBJ2-5, with TRBD2 identical over 12 bases. CDR3 length: 18 amino acids. Germline CDR1 reads SGDLS; CDR2 reads YYNGEE. The trim removed 4 bases at V and 5 bases at J, leaving 15 bases unmatched.

With regard to this clone: Other DNA sequences in the same sample also yield this CDR3. This sequence joins TRBV7-2 and TRBJ2-1; 10 bases fit TRBD2. V lost 2 bases and J lost 2; bases outside the gene matches: 0. Per germline, CDR1 SGHTA and CDR2 FQGNSA. The CDR3 runs to 15 residues. The CDR3 nucleotides are TGTGCCAGCAGCTTAACTAGCGGGGCCTACAATGAGCAGTTCTTC. This sequence encodes CASSLTSGAYNEQFF.

This clone has a single count. The chain recombines TRBV28 with TRBJ2-7, with 9 bases matching TRBD2. The V gene's germline CDR1 is MDHEN and CDR2 SYDVKM. After removal of 6 bases from V and 2 bases from J, the junction contained 5 bases not matched to a gene. This CDR3 has 14 residues. Here the CDR3 reads CASRRLAEPYEQYF. The CDR3 coding sequence is TGTGCCAGCAGGCGACTAGCGGAACCCTACGAGCAGTACTTC.

J is TRBJ2-1 and V is TRBV5-1; weak D call: TRBD2 (5 bases). The ends were cut back, 0 bases at V and 5 bases at J, with 12 bases in the middle. The CDR3 is made up of 15 amino acids. Germline-derived CDR1 and CDR2 are SGHRS and YFSETQ. The DNA of the CDR3 is TGCGCCAGCAGCTTGGGGCCGACACTAGACAATGAGCAGTTCTTC. This sequence encodes CASSLGPTLDNEQFF.